Following are 21 T cell receptor beta chains from one sample sequenced in a study of technical replicates of blood from several donors. Assay: immunoSEQ multiplex PCR; the TCRdb copy retains only in-frame clones and omits some. Among 70,000 or so clones listed, approximately 90% were seen once. The specimen sequenced was T cells isolated from PBMCs. These receptors all come from a human donor in good health.

The chain combines TRBV7-9 with TRBJ1-1; D gene ambiguous. The CDR3 loop spans 13 amino acids. CDR1 and CDR2 (germline): SEHNR, FQNEAQ (reference sequence). V was clipped by 5 bases and J by 3 bases, with 10 bases between them. The CDR3, as DNA: TGTGCCAGCAGCCACCCCGGGTACACTGAAGCTTTCTTT. It is translated as CASSHPGYTEAFF.

A few counts support this clone. The V gene is TRBV10-3, the J gene TRBJ1-1; D might be TRBD1 (6 bases). The CDR3 extends over 15 amino acids. V was pared by 3 bases and J by 4 bases, with 15 bases between. The germline V gene encodes CDR1 ENHRY and CDR2 SYGVKD. The CDR3 reads CAISEGGGVSTEAFF. DNA of the CDR3: TGTGCCATCAGTGAAGGGGGGGGAGTAAGCACTGAAGCTTTCTTT.

The chain is built from TRBV9 and TRBJ1-2, with unresolved D. Looked up from germline, CDR1 is SGDLS and CDR2 is YYNGEE. The CDR3 has 15 amino acids. V lost 3 bases to trimming and J lost 6 bases, with 18 bases between them. This CDR3 reads CASSGSPLLSNGYTF. CDR3 bases: TGTGCCAGCAGCGGGTCACCTCTGTTATCTAATGGCTACACCTTC.

The chain recombines TRBV5-1 with TRBJ1-1; 7 bases line up with TRBD1. The CDR3 has 14 amino acids. Germline-derived CDR1 and CDR2 are SGHRS and YFSETQ. The trim removed 0 bases at V and 8 bases at J, leaving 7 bases unmatched. CDR3 bases: TGCGCCAGCAGCTTGGTAGACAGGGCATCCGAAGCTTTCTTT. Its translation is CASSLVDRASEAFF. Variable domain in full (rest from reference TRBV5-1 and TRBJ1-1): KAGVTQTPRYLIKTRGQQVTLSCSPISGHRSVSWYQQTPGQGLQFLFEYFSETQRNKGNFPGRFSGRQFSNSRSEMNVSTLELGDSALYLCASSLVDRASEAFFGQGTRLTVV.

This rearrangement joins TRBV18 to TRBJ1-3; D is undetermined. V was cut by 3 bases and J by 1 base, with 13 bases left in between. From germline, CDR1 is KGHSH and CDR2 LQKENI. The CDR3 covers 16 residues. The CDR3 nucleotides read TGTGCCAGCTCACCCATAGGCGTCAGGTCTGGAAACACCATATATTTT. It specifies CASSPIGVRSGNTIYF.

V usage is TRBV10-3 and J usage is TRBJ2-1, with D perhaps matching TRBD1 (5 bases). Deletions cut 2 bases from V and 9 bases from J, with 17 bases between. The CDR3 is 15 residues long. Germline V gene lookup returns CDR1 ENHRY and CDR2 SYGVKD. CDR3 residues: CAISEQTGLLSEQFF. CDR3 DNA: TGTGCCATCAGTGAGCAAACAGGTTTGCTCAGTGAGCAGTTCTTC.

The rearrangement links TRBV4-2 to TRBJ2-7; TRBD2 is a possible D gene (5 bases). The CDR3 covers 16 residues. CDR1 LGHNA and CDR2 YNFKEQ come from the germline V gene. With 1 base removed from V and 6 bases from J, the gap between germline ends came to 19 bases. Here the CDR3 reads CASSQGSSDSRGEQYF. The CDR3 region has the DNA TGTGCCAGCAGCCAAGGATCGTCGGACTCCCGAGGCGAGCAGTACTTC.

This chain links TRBV2 with TRBJ1-5; the match to TRBD1 covers 9 bases. The germline V gene has CDR1 SNHLY and CDR2 FYNNEI. J lost 2 bases, V lost 6 bases, and 8 bases had no gene match. This CDR3 comprises 16 residues. CDR3 nucleotide sequence: TGTGCCAGCAGCAACTCGACAGGGGGGGGCAATCAGCCCCAGCATTTT. Protein: CASSNSTGGGNQPQHF.

This chain's CDR3 is CASSTRLAPNEQFF. For the CDR3, the DNA is TGTGCCAGCAGCACCAGACTAGCGCCAAATGAGCAGTTCTTC. V and J are TRBV9 and TRBJ2-1, with 8 positions matching TRBD2. The CDR3 consists of 14 residues. J gave up 7 bases and V 4 bases, and 7 bases lay outside the gene matches. CDR1 and CDR2 (germline): SGDLS, YYNGEE.

This chain joins TRBV25-1 and TRBJ1-2, with 8 positions matching TRBD1. The germline V gene has CDR1 MGHDK and CDR2 SYGVNS. This CDR3 contains 16 residues. Germline trimming cut 3 bases from V and 1 base from J; bases unmatched to any gene: 7. The CDR3 DNA reads as TGTGCCAGCAGTGACCCTGACAGGGGAGGTAACTATGGCTACACCTTC. Encoded protein: CASSDPDRGGNYGYTF.

This rearrangement joins TRBV13 to TRBJ2-7, with D unresolved. Germline V gene data show CDR1 as PRHDT and CDR2 as FYEKMQ (reference sequence). The CDR3 consists of 15 residues. The V and J ends lost 4 bases and 2 bases respectively, with 15 bases between them. The DNA of the CDR3 is TGTGCCAGCAGCTCCCCGGAGTCTGATCCCTACGAGCAGTACTTC. It encodes CASSSPESDPYEQYF.

The chain combines TRBV9 with TRBJ2-3; 9 positions match TRBD1. V lost 0 bases to trimming and J lost 3 bases; unmatched junction nucleotides: 2. The CDR3 is 15 residues long. Germline CDR1 SGDLS, CDR2 YYNGEE. The CDR3 region has the DNA TGTGCCAGCAGCGTAGATGGACAGGGGACAGATACGCAGTATTTT. Translated: CASSVDGQGTDTQYF.

This clone was counted a few times. The V call is TRBV4-1, the J call TRBJ2-3; the D gene is possibly TRBD1 (5 bases). The germline gives CDR1 MGHRA, CDR2 YSYEKL. Trimming stripped 1 base from V and 2 bases from J, with 7 bases between. The CDR3 loop spans 14 amino acids. This CDR3 reads CASSQGTPTDTQYF. CDR3 bases: TGCGCCAGCAGCCAAGGGACACCCACAGATACGCAGTATTTT.

The V gene is TRBV6-4, the J gene TRBJ2-2, with TRBD1 matching over 8 bases. J was trimmed by 4 bases and V by 4 bases; bases with no gene match: 2. CDR3 length: 14 amino acids. Per the germline V gene, CDR1 is MRHNA and CDR2 is SNTAGT. In nucleotides, the CDR3 is TGTGCCAGCAGTGGGACAGGGAGCACCGGGGAGCTGTTTTTT. Protein sequence: CASSGTGSTGELFF.

In DNA form, the CDR3 reads TGTGCCAGTAGCCACCGGGACATTAGCAATCAGCCCCAGCATTTT. This translates into CASSHRDISNQPQHF. The rearrangement links TRBV19 to TRBJ1-5, with D possibly matching TRBD1 (6 bases). The germline V gene encodes CDR1 LNHDA and CDR2 SQIVND (reference sequence). The CDR3 extends over 15 amino acids. The V and J ends lost 6 bases and 0 bases respectively, with 12 bases between them.

J is TRBJ1-1 and V is TRBV9, with 9 bases matching TRBD1. V was pared by 4 bases and J by 5 bases, with 6 bases of the junction left unmatched. Germline assignment: CDR1 SGDLS and CDR2 YYNGEE. The CDR3 covers 14 residues. In nucleotides, the CDR3 is TGTGCCAGCAGCTTCCAACAGGGGGCTACTGAAGCTTTCTTT. It encodes CASSFQQGATEAFF.

The V gene is TRBV9, the J gene TRBJ2-7; 14 nucleotides agree with TRBD2. Germline loops: CDR1 SGDLS, CDR2 YYNGEE. V dropped 2 bases and J dropped 6; count of bases not matched to a gene: 1. The CDR3 totals 14 residues. The CDR3 region is CASSVGLAGVEQYF. The DNA of the CDR3 is TGTGCCAGCAGCGTGGGACTAGCGGGAGTCGAGCAGTACTTC.

The chain joins TRBV5-4 to TRBJ2-3; TRBD2 might be the D (6 bases). Germline V gives CDR1 SGHNT, CDR2 YYREEE (reference sequence). This CDR3 is 15 amino acids long. The V end lost 0 bases, the J end lost 7 bases, and 15 bases lay between the germline ends. CDR3 bases: TGTGCCAGCAGCTTGGGCGGGACGGAAGGGTATACGCAGTATTTT. It encodes CASSLGGTEGYTQYF.

The chain joins TRBV6-5 to TRBJ1-3; D may be TRBD1 (5 bases). The V end lost 4 bases, the J end lost 3 bases, and 7 bases lay between the germline ends. CDR3 length equals 13 residues. Germline assignment: CDR1 MNHEY and CDR2 SVGAGI. The CDR3 nucleotides read TGTGCCAGCAGTTTTCAGGGTGGAAACACCATATATTTT. Amino acids: CASSFQGGNTIYF.

The CDR3 reads CAITGTSGRPYEQYF. The CDR3 bases are TGTGCCATCACGGGGACTAGCGGGAGGCCCTACGAGCAGTACTTC. The V gene is TRBV2, the J gene TRBJ2-7, with 15 bases fitting TRBD2. CDR1 is SNHLY and CDR2 is FYNNEI in the germline V gene. Losses at the gene ends were 10 bases for V and 2 bases for J; bases not matched to a gene: 6. The CDR3 has 15 residues.

This chain links TRBV7-3 with TRBJ2-2, with 8 bases lining up with TRBD1. The CDR3 consists of 16 residues. J was trimmed by 2 bases and V by 8 bases; bases with no gene match: 10. Germline-derived CDR1 and CDR2 are SGHTA and FQGTGA. The CDR3 loop is CASSAGGVRNTGELFF. Here the CDR3 DNA reads TGTGCCAGCTCCGCAGGGGGCGTTAGAAACACCGGGGAGCTGTTTTTT. The whole variable domain, filled in from reference TRBV7-3 and TRBJ2-2, reads GAGVSQTPSNKVTEKGKYVELRCDPISGHTALYWYRQSLGQGPEFLIYFQGTGAADDSGLPNDRFFAVRPEGSVSTLKIQRTERGDSAVYLCASSAGGVRNTGELFFGEGSRLTVL.